The following is a T cell receptor (beta chain) sequence with its context. Library construction for TCR beta used iRepertoire HTBI primers and Arm-PCR of CDR3 regions. Original handling: Samples collectively showed 62 TRBV and more than 12 TRBJ segments. TCRdb re-derived calls from the multiplex PCR reads in MiXCR, one entry per CDR3 protein. The V and J calls follow TCRdb's processing rather than the paper's. Among 300,000 to 350,000 distinct CDR3 sequences listed, roughly a fifth were seen once. Time point meaning: persistent/refractory GD, antithyroid drugs over 5 years with positive TRAb. Preparation of the TCR library used RNA extracted from PBMCs. Those enrolled as patients came out of an endocrinology department in Xi'an, China. The data belong to a study of regulatory T cells in long-lasting Graves disease. This CDR3 region has 14 residues. V lost 0 bases, J lost 0 bases, and 6 bases lay in between. CDR1 MGHRA and CDR2 YSYEKL come from the germline V gene.

Material: peripheral blood mononuclear cells (PBMCs), obtained when the disease was refractory, from a patient treated with antithyroid drugs. The source of this sequence is a female donor with Graves disease. This sequence joins TRBV4-1 and TRBJ2-7; D is unresolved. DNA for the CDR3: TGCGCCAGCAGCCAAGAACACAGCTCCTACGAGCAGTACTTC. It translates to CASSQEHSSYEQYF.